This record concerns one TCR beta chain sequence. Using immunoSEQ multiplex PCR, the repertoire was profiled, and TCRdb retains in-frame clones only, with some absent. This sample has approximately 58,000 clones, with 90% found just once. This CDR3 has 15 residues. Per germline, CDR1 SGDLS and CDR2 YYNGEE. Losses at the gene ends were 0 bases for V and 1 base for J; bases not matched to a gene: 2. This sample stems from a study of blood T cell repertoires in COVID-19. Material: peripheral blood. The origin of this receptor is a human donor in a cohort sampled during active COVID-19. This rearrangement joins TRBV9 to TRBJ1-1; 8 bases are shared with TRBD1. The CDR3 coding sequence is TGTGCCAGCAGCGTAGCAACAGGGGGGAACACTGAAGCTTTCTTT. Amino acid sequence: CASSVATGGNTEAFF.